The clone carrying this T cell receptor beta chain was recorded only once. What it binds is not known. This sample is drawn from a study of T cell responses to AZD1222 COVID-19 vaccine. Study results and caveats: Nearly half of unique spike-specific TCRs reportedly avoided B.1.351 and B.1.1.7 mutated regions. Baseline serostatus was positive in only a handful of AZD1222 recipients. Females made up more of the donors, who were largely white British, and clonal diversity may have come out too low.

TCRdb's table, derived via immunoSEQ multiplex PCR, lists solely in-frame clones and lacks some. The sample comprises about 150,000 clones, 87% of which are singletons, and about 1% rests with the top ten. Germline V gives CDR1 SNHLY, CDR2 FYNNEI. The CDR3 has 17 amino acids. Unmatched junction bases numbered 5, after V lost 0 bases and J lost 5 bases. The sequencing used peripheral blood, collected 28 days after the second AZD1222 dose. V usage is TRBV2 and J usage is TRBJ2-5, with 14 bases lining up with TRBD2. The sequence derives from an adult who received the AZD1222 COVID-19 vaccine. Here the CDR3 reads CASSEATGLAGEETQYF. CDR3 DNA sequence: TGTGCCAGCAGTGAAGCCACGGGACTAGCGGGGGAGGAGACCCAGTACTTC.